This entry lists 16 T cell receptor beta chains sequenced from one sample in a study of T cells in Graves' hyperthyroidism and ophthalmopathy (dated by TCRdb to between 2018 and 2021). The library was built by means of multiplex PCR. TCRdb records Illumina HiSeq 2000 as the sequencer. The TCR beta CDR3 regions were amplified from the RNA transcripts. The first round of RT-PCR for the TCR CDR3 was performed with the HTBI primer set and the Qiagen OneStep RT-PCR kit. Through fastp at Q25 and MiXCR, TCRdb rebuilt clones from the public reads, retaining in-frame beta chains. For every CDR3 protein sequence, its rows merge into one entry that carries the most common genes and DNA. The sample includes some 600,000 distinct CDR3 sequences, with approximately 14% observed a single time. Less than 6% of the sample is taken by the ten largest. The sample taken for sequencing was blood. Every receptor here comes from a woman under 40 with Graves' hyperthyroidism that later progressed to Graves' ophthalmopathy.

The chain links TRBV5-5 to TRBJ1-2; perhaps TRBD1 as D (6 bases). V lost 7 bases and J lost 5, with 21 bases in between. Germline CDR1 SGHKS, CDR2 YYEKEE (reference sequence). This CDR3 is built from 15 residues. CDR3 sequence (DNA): TGTGCCAGCGTAACCGCACCAGGTACAGGGTATGGCTACACCTTC. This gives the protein CASVTAPGTGYGYTF.

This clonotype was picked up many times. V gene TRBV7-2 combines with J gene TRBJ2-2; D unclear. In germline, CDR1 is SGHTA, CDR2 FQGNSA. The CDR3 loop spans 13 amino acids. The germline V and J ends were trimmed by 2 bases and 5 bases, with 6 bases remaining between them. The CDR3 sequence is CASSLYLTGELFF. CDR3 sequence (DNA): TGTGCCAGCAGCTTATATCTGACCGGGGAGCTGTTTTTT.

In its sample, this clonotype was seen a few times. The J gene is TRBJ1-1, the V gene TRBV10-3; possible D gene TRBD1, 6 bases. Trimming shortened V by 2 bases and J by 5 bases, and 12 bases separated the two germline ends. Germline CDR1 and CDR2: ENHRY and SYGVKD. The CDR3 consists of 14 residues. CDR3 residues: CAISELGAGTEAFF. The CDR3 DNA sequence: TGTGCCATCAGTGAGCTGGGGGCGGGGACTGAAGCTTTCTTT.

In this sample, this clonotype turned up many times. The CDR3 here is CASSPAGQAIYGYTF. CDR3 DNA sequence: TGTGCCAGCAGCCCCGCCGGACAGGCGATCTATGGCTACACCTTC. V is TRBV7-9 and J is TRBJ1-2; 7 bases match TRBD1. The CDR3 covers 15 residues. CDR1 and CDR2 (germline): SEHNR, FQNEAQ (reference sequence). V trimming: 5 bases; J trimming: 4 bases; junction bases outside the gene matches: 10.

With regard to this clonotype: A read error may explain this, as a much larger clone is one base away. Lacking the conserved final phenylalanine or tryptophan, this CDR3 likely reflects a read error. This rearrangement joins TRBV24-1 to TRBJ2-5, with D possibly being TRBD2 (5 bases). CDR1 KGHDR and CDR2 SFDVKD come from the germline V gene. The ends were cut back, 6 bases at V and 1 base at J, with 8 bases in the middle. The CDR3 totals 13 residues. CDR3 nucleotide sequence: TGTGCCACCAGTAAGCGGAGCCAAGAGACCCAGTACGTC. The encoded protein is CATSKRSQETQYV.

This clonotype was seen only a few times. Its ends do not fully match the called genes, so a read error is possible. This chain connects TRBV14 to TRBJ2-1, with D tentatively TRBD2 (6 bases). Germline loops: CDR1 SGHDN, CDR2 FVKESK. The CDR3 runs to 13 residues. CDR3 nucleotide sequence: TGTGCCAGCAGCCGGGACTCCAACAATGAGCAGTTCTTC. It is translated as CASSRDSNNEQFF.

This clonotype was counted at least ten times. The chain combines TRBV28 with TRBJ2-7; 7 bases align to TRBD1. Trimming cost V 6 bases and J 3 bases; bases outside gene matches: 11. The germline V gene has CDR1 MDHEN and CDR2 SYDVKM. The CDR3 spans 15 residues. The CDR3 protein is CASSSGTGQDYEQYF. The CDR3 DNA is TGTGCCAGCAGCTCCGGCACAGGACAGGACTACGAGCAGTACTTC.

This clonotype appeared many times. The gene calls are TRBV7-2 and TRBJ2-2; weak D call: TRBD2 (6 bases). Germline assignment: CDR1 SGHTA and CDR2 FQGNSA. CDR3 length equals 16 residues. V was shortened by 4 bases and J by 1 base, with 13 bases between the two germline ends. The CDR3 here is CASSYAGTWNTGELFF. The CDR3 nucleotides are TGTGCCAGCAGCTACGCCGGGACTTGGAACACCGGGGAGCTGTTTTTT.

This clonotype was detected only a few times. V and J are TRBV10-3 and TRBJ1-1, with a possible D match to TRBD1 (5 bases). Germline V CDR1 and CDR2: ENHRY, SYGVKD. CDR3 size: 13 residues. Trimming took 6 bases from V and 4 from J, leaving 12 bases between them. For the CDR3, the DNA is TGTGCCATCAGGGTGACAGCCCGCACTGAAGCTTTCTTT. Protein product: CAIRVTARTEAFF.

The CDR3: CASTTFQPHGSPLDTEAFF. CDR3 coding DNA: TGTGCCAGCACCACCTTCCAACCACACGGGTCCCCCCTGGACACTGAAGCTTTCTTT. The genes are TRBV12-3 or TRBV12-4 and TRBJ1-1; D is uncertain. V was trimmed by 7 bases and J by 3 bases, leaving 30 bases between them. CDR3 length: 19 amino acids.

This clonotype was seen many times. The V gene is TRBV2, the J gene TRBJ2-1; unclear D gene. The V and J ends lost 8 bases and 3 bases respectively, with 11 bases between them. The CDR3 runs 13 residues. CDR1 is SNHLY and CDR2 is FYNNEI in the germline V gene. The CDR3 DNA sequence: TGTGCCAGCTCGGGCGGACGCTACAATGAGCAGTTCTTC. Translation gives CASSGGRYNEQFF.

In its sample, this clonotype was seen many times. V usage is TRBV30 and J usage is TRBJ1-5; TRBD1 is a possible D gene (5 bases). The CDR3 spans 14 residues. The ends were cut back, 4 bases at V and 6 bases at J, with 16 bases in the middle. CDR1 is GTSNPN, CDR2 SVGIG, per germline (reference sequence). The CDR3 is CAWTSQGVTQPQHF. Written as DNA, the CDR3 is TGTGCCTGGACTTCGCAGGGCGTGACTCAGCCCCAGCATTTT.

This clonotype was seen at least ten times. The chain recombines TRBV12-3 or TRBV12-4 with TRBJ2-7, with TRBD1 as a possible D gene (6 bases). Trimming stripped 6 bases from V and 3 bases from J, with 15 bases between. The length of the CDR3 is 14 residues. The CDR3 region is CASRYRDEDYEQYF. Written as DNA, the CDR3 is TGTGCCAGCAGATACAGGGACGAAGACTACGAGCAGTACTTC.

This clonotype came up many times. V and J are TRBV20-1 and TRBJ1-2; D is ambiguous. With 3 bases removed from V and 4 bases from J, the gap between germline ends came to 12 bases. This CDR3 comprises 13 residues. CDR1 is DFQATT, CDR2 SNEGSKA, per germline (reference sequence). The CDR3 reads CSASLTATYGYTF. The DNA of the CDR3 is TGCAGTGCTAGTTTGACGGCAACCTATGGCTACACCTTC.

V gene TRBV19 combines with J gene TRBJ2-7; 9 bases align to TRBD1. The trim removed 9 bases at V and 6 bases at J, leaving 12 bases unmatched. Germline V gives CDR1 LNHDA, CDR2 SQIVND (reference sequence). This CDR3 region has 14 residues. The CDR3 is CASSEDRGSPEQYF. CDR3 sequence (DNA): TGTGCCAGCAGCGAAGACAGGGGGTCACCCGAGCAGTACTTC.

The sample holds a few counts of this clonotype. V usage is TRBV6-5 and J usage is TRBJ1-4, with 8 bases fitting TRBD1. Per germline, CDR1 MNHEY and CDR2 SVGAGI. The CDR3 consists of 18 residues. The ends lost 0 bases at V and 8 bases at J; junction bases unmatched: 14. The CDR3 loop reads CASSYSMPGQGGEEKLFF. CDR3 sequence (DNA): TGTGCCAGCAGTTACTCGATGCCCGGACAGGGAGGAGAAGAAAAACTGTTTTTT.